Presented here are 15 T cell receptor beta chains from one specimen sequenced in a study of response to subunit inactivated influenza vaccine (dated by TCRdb to between 2017 and 2018). The library was obtained by RT-PCR. The listed sequencing device is Illumina HiSeq 2500. TCRdb redid the processing of the public reads, applying fastp at Q25 and MiXCR, and retained in-frame beta chains. A single entry per CDR3 protein holds the most common genes and DNA from its merged rows. In all, the sample holds about 700,000 distinct CDR3 sequences, and about a sixth of those were seen once. Roughly 12% of the sample is in the top ten clones. This material consisted of PBMCs from blood, taken 11 to 12 days after vaccination. The receptors here all came from a man in his fifties who received an inactivated influenza vaccine. Donor details come from another sample of the same person, matched by shared clones.

A few counts support this clonotype. This sequence joins TRBV15 and TRBJ2-6; D ambiguous. Trimming removed 0 bases at V and 0 bases at J, with 6 bases between. CDR3 length: 16 residues. Looked up from germline, CDR1 is LNHNV and CDR2 is YYDKDF (reference sequence). The CDR3 loop reads CATSRDILSGANVLTF. CDR3 nucleotides: TGTGCCACCAGCAGAGACATACTCTCTGGGGCCAACGTCCTGACTTTC.

This clonotype showed up many times. The rearrangement uses TRBV7-2 and TRBJ1-3, with no clear D. CDR1 is SGHTA and CDR2 is FQGNSA in the germline V gene. V dropped 3 bases and J dropped 2 bases, with 2 bases sitting between them. There are 12 residues in the CDR3. The chain's CDR3 is CASSFTGNTIYF. The CDR3 bases are TGTGCCAGCAGCTTCACTGGAAACACCATATATTTT.

The chain employs TRBV27 and TRBJ2-1, with D possibly TRBD2 on 6 matching bases. This CDR3 has 16 residues. V gave up 4 bases and J gave up 5 bases, with 18 bases separating them. The germline gives CDR1 MNHEY, CDR2 SMNVEV (reference sequence). The CDR3: CASSSRDPGRHNEQFF. Here the CDR3 DNA reads TGTGCCAGCAGTTCCCGTGACCCCGGGAGACACAATGAGCAGTTCTTC.

This clonotype was found many times. V is TRBV4-2 and J is TRBJ2-7; 8 bases are shared with TRBD2. Trimming took 1 base from V and 2 from J; bases not matched to a gene: 10. The CDR3 totals 17 residues. CDR1 LGHNA and CDR2 YNFKEQ come from the germline V gene. The CDR3 coding sequence is TGTGCCAGCAGCCAAGGGATACACGGGACTAGAACCTACGAGCAGTACTTC. Amino acids: CASSQGIHGTRTYEQYF.

Only a few counts were recorded for this clonotype. This rearrangement joins TRBV7-3 to TRBJ1-1, with TRBD1 matching over 7 bases. V dropped 4 bases and J dropped 5; count of bases not matched to a gene: 4. The germline CDR1 and CDR2 sequences are SGHTA and FQGTGA. This CDR3 is 13 amino acids long. The CDR3 sequence: CASSSDRETEAFF. The CDR3 nucleotides read TGTGCCAGCAGCTCCGACAGGGAAACTGAAGCTTTCTTT.

This clonotype was seen only a few times. This chain connects TRBV29-1 to TRBJ2-7; D perhaps matches TRBD1 (6 bases). Germline assignment: CDR1 SQVTM and CDR2 ANQGSEA. V was clipped by 5 bases and J by 7 bases, with 18 bases between them. The CDR3 consists of 13 residues. CDR3 nucleotide sequence: TGCAGCGTTTGTTCGATGACAGGAGGTGAGCAGTACTTC. It encodes CSVCSMTGGEQYF.

The chain uses TRBV5-1 and TRBJ2-3, with no clear D. There are 15 residues in the CDR3. Germline V lookup: CDR1 SGHRS, CDR2 YFSETQ. V lost 0 bases and J lost 0, with 8 bases in between. The CDR3 coding sequence is TGCGCCAGCAGCTTGGCCGGGTATAGCACAGATACGCAGTATTTT. Amino acids: CASSLAGYSTDTQYF.

CDR3 in amino acids: CASSQVGLAGATDTQYF. DNA of the CDR3: TGTGCCAGCAGCCAAGTGGGACTAGCGGGGGCCACAGATACGCAGTATTTT. The chain links TRBV4-2 to TRBJ2-3; 14 nucleotides agree with TRBD2. The germline V gene encodes CDR1 LGHNA and CDR2 YNFKEQ. The CDR3 totals 17 residues. The trim removed 1 base at V and 2 bases at J, leaving 2 bases unmatched.

This clonotype has a handful of counts. J is TRBJ2-1 and V is TRBV6-2 or TRBV6-3; D unresolved. Germline V gene lookup returns CDR1 MNHEY and CDR2 SVGEGT. This CDR3 has 14 amino acids. V lost 0 bases to trimming and J lost 4 bases, with 7 bases between them. CDR3 sequence reads: CASSYSGVYNEQFF. As DNA, the CDR3 is TGTGCCAGCAGTTACTCTGGGGTTTACAATGAGCAGTTCTTC.

The chain joins TRBV15 to TRBJ2-1, with 12 nucleotides matching TRBD2. Germline CDR1 reads LNHNV; CDR2 reads YYDKDF (reference sequence). The CDR3 extends over 15 amino acids. Losses at the gene ends were 1 base for V and 10 bases for J; bases not matched to a gene: 5. The DNA of the CDR3 is TGTGCCACCAGCAGAGGCAAACTAGCGGGAGGAGAGCAGTTCTTC. This sequence encodes CATSRGKLAGGEQFF.

The chain is built from TRBV28 and TRBJ2-7, with 9 nucleotides matching TRBD2. The trim removed 3 bases at V and 0 bases at J, leaving 15 bases unmatched. The CDR3 is made up of 19 amino acids. CDR1 MDHEN and CDR2 SYDVKM come from the germline V gene. CDR3 sequence reads: CASSFGIGLAGGSSYEQYF. The CDR3 bases are TGTGCCAGCAGTTTCGGGATCGGTCTCGCGGGGGGGAGCTCCTACGAGCAGTACTTC.

This clonotype was seen ten or more times. The J gene is TRBJ1-5, the V gene TRBV5-1; D is unresolved. This CDR3 spans 14 amino acids. Trimming cost V 4 bases and J 4 bases, with 12 bases left between them. Germline loops: CDR1 SGHRS, CDR2 YFSETQ. CDR3 nucleotide sequence: TGCGCCAGCAGCCTTTCAACGGGGAATCAGCCCCAGCATTTT. Encoded protein: CASSLSTGNQPQHF.

For the CDR3, the DNA is TGTGCCAGCAGTTTACTAGAGTTGAACACCGGGGAGCTGTTTTTT. Amino acid sequence: CASSLLELNTGELFF. The J gene is TRBJ2-2, the V gene TRBV28; D unclear. The CDR3 length is 15 residues. V gave up 2 bases and J gave up 1 base, with 8 bases separating them. Per the germline V gene, CDR1 is MDHEN and CDR2 is SYDVKM.

The CDR3 protein is CASSSLLREGTDTQYF. The CDR3 DNA follows: TGTGCCAGCAGCTCACTGCTACGGGAAGGCACAGATACGCAGTATTTT. The rearrangement uses TRBV7-6 and TRBJ2-3; tentatively, D is TRBD2 (5 bases). V was clipped by 4 bases and J by 1 base, with 15 bases between them. CDR1 and CDR2 (germline): SGHVS, FNYEAQ. The CDR3 is 16 amino acids.

This clonotype was detected ten times or more. The CDR3 DNA reads TGCAGTGCTAGAGAGACAGCTAACTATGGCTACACCTTC. Amino acid sequence: CSARETANYGYTF. This chain joins TRBV20-1 and TRBJ1-2; a possible D gene is TRBD1 (5 bases). Germline V gene sequence: CDR1 DFQATT, CDR2 SNEGSKA (reference sequence). V lost 0 bases and J lost 0, with 5 bases in between. The CDR3 runs 13 residues.